This entry describes one T cell receptor beta chain. The target antigen is unknown. This sample was included in a study of cytomegalovirus exposure and HLA in healthy donors. PCR used 60 Vbeta primers and 13 Jbeta primers. Data came from immunoSEQ multiplex PCR; TCRdb stores just in-frame clones and leaves some out. Counted here are around 190,000 clones, around nine tenths occurring once; the ten biggest clones make up 1.5% to 2%. Findings and limits, study-wide: An assumption of roughly uniform sequencing depth across donors underlay the presence/absence analyses. Some TCR beta chains (more than 150 of them) were listed as cytomegalovirus-associated.

The germline gives CDR1 MNHEY, CDR2 SVGAGI. The CDR3 is made up of 15 amino acids. V was pared by 0 bases and J by 1 base, with 9 bases between. The chain uses TRBV6-5 and TRBJ2-5; D not resolved. Sequencing was carried out using PBMCs. This TCR came from a woman aged 18-29 years in good health and CMV-seronegative. This chain's CDR3 is CASSYSKLVQETQYF. The CDR3 bases are TGTGCCAGCAGTTACTCGAAACTGGTCCAAGAGACCCAGTACTTC.